These 16 T cell receptor beta chains were all obtained from the same sample, sequenced in a study of blood T cell repertoires in COVID-19. The method was immunoSEQ multiplex PCR; TCRdb's version includes in-frame clones alone and lacks a portion of them. The sample records about 50,000 clones, about nine tenths being singletons. Sequencing was carried out using peripheral blood. These receptors were collected from a man in his forties or fifties with active COVID-19.

This chain uses TRBV6-5 with TRBJ2-3, with D unclear. Trimming shortened V by 8 bases and J by 1 base, and 10 bases separated the two germline ends. The CDR3 is made up of 13 amino acids. CDR1 is MNHEY and CDR2 is SVGAGI in the germline V gene. Written as DNA, the CDR3 is TGTGCCAGCGGCTGGTTGGGCACAGATACGCAGTATTTT. It is translated as CASGWLGTDTQYF.

V is TRBV7-9 and J is TRBJ2-5, with 7 bases matching TRBD1. The end of the DNA is better explained by TRBJ2-7, so the J call may be wrong. The CDR3 runs 15 residues. Germline V gene data show CDR1 as SEHNR and CDR2 as FQNEAQ (reference sequence). The DNA for the CDR3 is TGTGCCAGCAGCTTAAGAACAGGGGCATCCTACGAGCAGTACTTC. This translates into CASSLRTGASYEQYF.

This chain links TRBV5-1 with TRBJ2-7, with a possible D match to TRBD2 (5 bases). Trimming cost V 3 bases and J 0 bases, with 13 bases left between them. The CDR3 contains 15 residues. Germline V CDR1 and CDR2: SGHRS, YFSETQ. Here the CDR3 reads CASSYTGWSSYEQYF. The DNA of the CDR3 is TGCGCCAGCAGCTATACGGGATGGAGCTCCTACGAGCAGTACTTC.

This clone appeared once. This chain links TRBV4-1 with TRBJ2-1, with 7 bases fitting TRBD1. This CDR3 contains 15 residues. The ends lost 1 base at V and 2 bases at J; junction bases unmatched: 2. Germline values: CDR1 MGHRA, CDR2 YSYEKL. CDR3 bases: TGCGCCAGCAGCCAAGGACAGGGTACCTACAATGAGCAGTTCTTC. Its translation is CASSQGQGTYNEQFF.

The rearrangement uses TRBV6-5 and TRBJ2-1, with a tentative D call TRBD1 (5 bases). The CDR3 covers 15 residues. The ends were cut back, 6 bases at V and 7 bases at J, with 19 bases in the middle. Germline values: CDR1 MNHEY, CDR2 SVGAGI. CDR3: CASRQTLRRENEQFF. The CDR3 DNA reads as TGTGCCAGCAGACAGACCCTTCGCAGGGAAAATGAGCAGTTCTTC.

The V gene is TRBV19, the J gene TRBJ2-2; 7 bases fit TRBD1. This CDR3 has 15 residues. The V gene end was trimmed by 6 bases and the J gene end by 2 bases; junction bases not matched to a gene: 6. Per the germline V gene, CDR1 is LNHDA and CDR2 is SQIVND (reference sequence). In DNA form, the CDR3 reads TGTGCCAGTAGCCGACAGGGAGACAACACCGGGGAGCTGTTTTTT. The encoded protein is CASSRQGDNTGELFF.

The rearrangement links TRBV18 to TRBJ1-1; D gene ambiguous. Germline V gene sequence: CDR1 KGHSH, CDR2 LQKENI. The CDR3 consists of 17 residues. V was trimmed by 3 bases and J by 0 bases, leaving 17 bases between them. The CDR3 nucleotides read TGTGCCAGCTCACCTCCCCTAAGAGAAAAGTTGAACACTGAAGCTTTCTTT. As protein: CASSPPLREKLNTEAFF.

The genes are TRBV29-1 and TRBJ2-3; possibly TRBD2 for D (5 bases). Germline CDR1 and CDR2: SQVTM and ANQGSEA. This CDR3 contains 14 residues. Trimming removed 3 bases at V and 4 bases at J, with 14 bases between. The CDR3 DNA follows: TGCAGCGTTGACGGGATTAGCGAATCAGATACGCAGTATTTT. Translation gives CSVDGISESDTQYF.

The V call is TRBV7-8, the J call TRBJ1-6; 8 nucleotides align to TRBD1. The CDR3 has 15 residues. Germline V CDR1 and CDR2: SGHVS, FQNEAQ. Trimming at V came to 5 bases and at J to 4 bases, leaving 4 bases not matched to a gene. DNA for the CDR3: TGTGCCAGCAGCCTGGGACAGGCTTATAATTCACCCCTCCACTTT. Protein sequence: CASSLGQAYNSPLHF. Combining the CDR3 with reference TRBV7-8 and TRBJ1-6 gives the whole variable domain GAGVSQSPRYKVAKRGQDVALRCDPISGHVSLFWYQQALGQGPEFLTYFQNEAQLDKSGLPSDRFFAERPEGSVSTLKIQRTQQEDSAVYLCASSLGQAYNSPLHFGNGTRLTVT.

This sequence joins TRBV7-2 and TRBJ2-1; 7 bases line up with TRBD2. CDR1 and CDR2 (germline): SGHTA, FQGNSA. Trimming removed 5 bases from V and 7 bases from J; junction bases left unmatched: 8. This CDR3 comprises 14 residues. CDR3 sequence reads: CASSQRREPNEQFF. The CDR3 nucleotides read TGTGCCAGCAGCCAGAGGCGGGAGCCTAATGAGCAGTTCTTC.

The chain combines TRBV7-6 with TRBJ2-3, with D maybe TRBD1 (6 bases). Germline CDR1 is SGHVS and CDR2 is FNYEAQ. V lost 5 bases and J lost 5, with 23 bases in between. The CDR3 length is 17 residues. The CDR3 loop is CASSPHPYQGRKDTQYF. As DNA, the CDR3 is TGTGCCAGCAGCCCGCATCCCTACCAGGGGAGAAAAGATACGCAGTATTTT.

This chain connects TRBV18 to TRBJ2-3, with 10 bases identical to TRBD2. The CDR3 sequence is 16 residues long. Trimming cost V 2 bases and J 5 bases; bases outside gene matches: 7. CDR1 and CDR2 (germline): KGHSH, LQKENI. In nucleotides, the CDR3 is TGTGCCAGCTCACCAGAGCTAGCGGGAGTGGTAGATACGCAGTATTTT. This translates into CASSPELAGVVDTQYF.

The chain is built from TRBV19 and TRBJ1-2, with D tentatively TRBD1 (6 bases). The germline CDR1 and CDR2 sequences are LNHDA and SQIVND (reference sequence). There are 15 residues in the CDR3. Trimming took 3 bases from V and 5 from J, leaving 16 bases between them. In nucleotides, the CDR3 is TGTGCCAGTAGTATGGACCGGGACAAAAGATATGGCTACACCTTC. This encodes CASSMDRDKRYGYTF.

J is TRBJ1-6 and V is TRBV6-1; D perhaps matches TRBD1 (6 bases). The CDR3 is 20 residues long. Germline-derived CDR1 and CDR2 are MNHNS and SASEGT. Trimming removed 2 bases at V and 1 base at J, with 21 bases between. In DNA, the CDR3 is TGTGCCAGCAGTGAATCCACTGGGACATTAACTCGATCCTATAATTCACCCCTCCACTTT. This translates into CASSESTGTLTRSYNSPLHF.

The genes are TRBV5-6 and TRBJ2-2, with TRBD2 matching 9 bases. The length of the CDR3 is 16 residues. CDR1 SGHDT and CDR2 YYEEEE come from the germline V gene. The V and J ends lost 1 base and 5 bases, in that order; junction bases with no gene match: 6. The CDR3 DNA is TGTGCCAGCAGCTTGACCGGGACTAGCAGAACCGGGGAGCTGTTTTTT. Encoded protein: CASSLTGTSRTGELFF. The whole variable domain, remainder taken from reference TRBV5-6 and TRBJ2-2, is DAGVTQSPTHLIKTRGQQVTLRCSPKSGHDTVSWYQQALGQGPQFIFQYYEEEERQRGNFPDRFSGHQFPNYSSELNVNALLLGDSALYLCASSLTGTSRTGELFFGEGSRLTVL.

V usage is TRBV27 and J usage is TRBJ1-4; unclear D gene. Per germline, CDR1 MNHEY and CDR2 SMNVEV (reference sequence). The CDR3 runs 15 residues. V lost 0 bases to trimming and J lost 6 bases, with 11 bases between them. The CDR3 protein is CASSLSRRLDEKLFF. CDR3 in DNA: TGTGCCAGCAGTTTATCGCGACGACTTGATGAAAAACTGTTTTTT.